These 8 T cell receptor beta chains were all obtained from the same sample, sequenced in a study of blood T cell repertoires in COVID-19. Clones were sequenced by immunoSEQ multiplex PCR, and TCRdb holds only the in-frame ones, with some missing. The table lists 200,000 to 250,000 clones, over 75% of them singletons. The specimen was peripheral blood. The origin of the receptors is a human donor in a cohort sampled during active COVID-19.

V and J are TRBV18 and TRBJ2-5; TRBD2 matches at 8 bases. The CDR3 extends over 15 amino acids. Trimming took 0 bases from V and 3 from J; bases not matched to a gene: 3. The V gene's germline CDR1 is KGHSH and CDR2 LQKENI. The CDR3 sequence is CASSPPLSGEETQYF. CDR3 DNA sequence: TGTGCCAGCTCACCACCCCTTAGCGGGGAAGAGACCCAGTACTTC. The variable domain in full, with the rest retrieved from reference TRBV18 and TRBJ2-5, is NAGVMQNPRHLVRRRGQEARLRCSPMKGHSHVYWYRQLPEEGLKFMVYLQKENIIDESGMPKERFSAEFPKEGPSILRIQQVVRGDSAAYFCASSPPLSGEETQYFGPGTRLLVL.

This chain joins TRBV7-9 and TRBJ2-5; possible D gene TRBD1, 6 bases. This CDR3 spans 15 amino acids. Germline V lookup: CDR1 SEHNR, CDR2 FQNEAQ (reference sequence). V lost 5 bases to trimming and J lost 2 bases, with 15 bases between them. CDR3 amino acids: CASSRTAGVQETQYF. The CDR3 nucleotides are TGTGCCAGCAGCCGCACCGCAGGGGTTCAAGAGACCCAGTACTTC.

The chain couples TRBV5-4 to TRBJ2-2; 11 bases match TRBD1. The CDR3 runs 16 residues. V shed 4 bases and J 7 bases; nucleotides not matched to a gene: 9. Germline lookup yields CDR1 SGHNT and CDR2 YYREEE (reference sequence). CDR3 nucleotides: TGTGCCAGCAGCGCCCCTGGGACAGGGGGGGGCGGGGAGCTGTTTTTT. Its protein is CASSAPGTGGGGELFF.

Ten or more counts support this clone. The chain joins TRBV9 to TRBJ2-5; TRBD1 is a possible D gene (6 bases). With 0 bases removed from V and 3 bases from J, the gap between germline ends came to 9 bases. This CDR3 spans 14 amino acids. CDR1 and CDR2 (germline): SGDLS, YYNGEE. The chain's CDR3 is CASSVGTVKETQYF. The CDR3 nucleotides are TGTGCCAGCAGCGTAGGGACAGTAAAAGAGACCCAGTACTTC.

This clone was found once. This may be a read error: a much more frequent sequence differs by one nucleotide. At the DNA level, this CDR3 is encoded by other sequences in the same sample as well. This sequence joins TRBV4-1 and TRBJ1-5; D remains ambiguous. Germline V gene sequence: CDR1 MGHRA, CDR2 YSYEKL. The CDR3 runs to 16 residues. Between the trimmed V and J ends, which lost 0 bases and 6 bases, there was a span of 15 bases. In nucleotides, the CDR3 is TGCGCCAGCAGCCAAGACCGACAAACGAGACGTCAGCCCCAGCATTTT. Its protein is CASSQDRQTRRQPQHF.

The V call is TRBV4-3, the J call TRBJ2-7; 9 bases fit TRBD2. V lost 0 bases to trimming and J lost 4 bases; unmatched junction nucleotides: 13. The CDR3 length is 18 residues. The germline gives CDR1 LGHNA, CDR2 YSLEER. The CDR3 region is CASSQDLVLASGAYEQYF. The CDR3 DNA follows: TGCGCCAGCAGCCAAGATTTAGTATTGGCTAGCGGGGCTTACGAGCAGTACTTC.

In its sample, this clone was seen once. The chain links TRBV4-2 to TRBJ2-5; a weak D match, TRBD1 (6 bases). The CDR3 is 15 residues long. CDR1 is LGHNA and CDR2 is YNFKEQ in the germline V gene. Trimming cost V 0 bases and J 0 bases, with 8 bases left between them. In nucleotides, the CDR3 is TGTGCCAGCAGCCAAGATGGACAGAACCAAGAGACCCAGTACTTC. Its translation: CASSQDGQNQETQYF.

A single count supports this clone. This rearrangement joins TRBV6-5 to TRBJ2-7; D is unclear. The CDR3 has 11 residues. The germline V gene has CDR1 MNHEY and CDR2 SVGAGI. The ends were cut back, 6 bases at V and 5 bases at J, with 8 bases in the middle. The DNA of the CDR3 is TGTGCCAGCAGGCAGGCGAACGAGCAGTACTTC. Its protein product is CASRQANEQYF.